The clone carrying this TCR beta chain was counted at least ten times. Antigen: not known. In the authors' workflow: Samples contained a median of approximately 100,000 TCRs, with a range of about 20,000 to 750,000. Using its own MiXCR run on the RACE reads, TCRdb lists one record per CDR3 protein. For this entry, the V and J calls and clone size follow TCRdb and not the study's own pipeline. The sample yields tens of thousands of distinct CDR3 sequences, over 9% seen once. The data originate from a study of human T cells and chemical hapten exposure. On the study more broadly: Patients, chiefly female, had alopecia areata, totalis or universalis.

The ends were cut back, 4 bases at V and 7 bases at J, with 14 bases in the middle. Germline loops: CDR1 SGHDN, CDR2 FVKESK. CDR3 length: 14 residues. General observations from the study: Because they had alopecia, donors may respond immunologically unlike healthy people.

Stated time point: pre-sensitization, week 0. Treatment here: therapeutic diphenylcyclopropenone sensitization with weekly scalp DPC. Sequencing started from total RNA isolated from unfractionated whole blood. Alopecia patients deemed DPC-suitable, aged 18 to 70, excluding pregnancy. This receptor was obtained from a man between 50 and 59 years old with alopecia areata. Some clones in this sample may be carry-over from other donors' samples. Sequenced material: whole blood, taken in connection with sensitization to the hapten diphenylcyclopropenone (DPC). The V gene is TRBV14, the J gene TRBJ1-3; tentatively, D is TRBD1 (5 bases). The CDR3 reads CASSPDRGRNTIYF. As DNA, the CDR3 is TGTGCCAGCAGCCCCGATCGGGGCCGGAACACCATATATTTT.